This TCR beta chain was sequenced in a study of technical replicates of blood from a few donors. Using immunoSEQ multiplex PCR, the repertoire was profiled, and TCRdb retains in-frame clones only, with some absent. This table holds 75,000 to 95,000 clones, just under 95% found once. CDR1 is SGHRS and CDR2 is YFSETQ in the germline V gene. The CDR3 is 15 amino acids. The V end was cut by 0 bases, the J end by 0 bases, with 7 bases between. Sequenced input: T cells isolated from PBMCs. The clonotype originates from a human donor in good health. This rearrangement joins TRBV5-1 to TRBJ1-3; possible D gene TRBD1, 5 bases. CDR3 DNA: TGCGCCAGCAGCTTGGCAGGGAACTCTGGAAACACCATATATTTT. Residues: CASSLAGNSGNTIYF. Using reference TRBV5-1 and TRBJ1-3 for the parts outside the CDR3, the full variable domain is KAGVTQTPRYLIKTRGQQVTLSCSPISGHRSVSWYQQTPGQGLQFLFEYFSETQRNKGNFPGRFSGRQFSNSRSEMNVSTLELGDSALYLCASSLAGNSGNTIYFGEGSWLTVV.